This T cell receptor (beta chain) was observed in a study of metastatic and nonmetastatic thyroid tumors. Study details: Peripheral blood and tumor or nodule samples from malignant and benign thyroid patients were compared. Overall study results and limits: Malignant tumors reportedly showed significantly higher TCR beta diversity than benign nodules in both blood and tumor.

About this clone: Antigen specificity is unknown.

CDR1 and CDR2 from the germline V gene are SGDLS and YYNGEE. The V end lost 1 base, the J end lost 4 bases, and 12 bases lay between the germline ends. The CDR3 is 14 amino acids. Authors' analysis steps: Clinicopathological groups differed in CDR3, with these differences serving to build a distant-metastasis classifier for papillary thyroid cancer. TCRdb reanalyzed the PCR reads with MiXCR. TCRdb, rather than the study authors, made the V and J calls. The sample includes around 19,000 clones, approximately 10% of them seen just once. No treatment had been given to any patient before thyroid surgery. This clonotype was obtained from a female donor with papillary thyroid cancer or a benign thyroid nodule (not recorded which). Some clones in this sample may be carry-over from other donors' samples. This chain joins TRBV9 and TRBJ2-7; TRBD1 or TRBD2 may be the D gene (6 bases each). Sequencing was carried out using blood. The CDR3, as DNA: TGTGCCAGCAGCGTATATTGGAGGGGGTACGAGCAGTACTTC. Translated, it gives CASSVYWRGYEQYF.